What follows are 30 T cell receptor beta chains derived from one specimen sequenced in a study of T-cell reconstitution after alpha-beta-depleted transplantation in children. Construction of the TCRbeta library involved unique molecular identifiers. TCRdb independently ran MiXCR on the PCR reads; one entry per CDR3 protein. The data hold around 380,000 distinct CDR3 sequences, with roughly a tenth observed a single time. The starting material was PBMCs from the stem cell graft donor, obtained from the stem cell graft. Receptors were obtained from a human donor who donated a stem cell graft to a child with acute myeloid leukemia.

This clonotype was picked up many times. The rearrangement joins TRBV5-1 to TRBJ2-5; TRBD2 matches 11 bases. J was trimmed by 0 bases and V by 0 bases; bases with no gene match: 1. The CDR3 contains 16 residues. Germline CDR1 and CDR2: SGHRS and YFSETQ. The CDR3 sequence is CASSLVGLADQETQYF. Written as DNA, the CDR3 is TGCGCCAGCAGCTTGGTGGGACTAGCGGACCAAGAGACCCAGTACTTC.

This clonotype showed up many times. DNA of the CDR3: TGTGCCAGCAGCAAGGGGAAGGAAGGGGTGGGTTGGGCACCCCTTCTTTACGAGCAGTACGTC. Translating gives CASSKGKEGVGWAPLLYEQYV. The J gene is TRBJ2-7, the V gene TRBV21-1; the table's D gene call, TRBD1, was not cross checked with the DNA. TRBV21-1 is recorded as a pseudogene. The CDR3 totals 21 residues.

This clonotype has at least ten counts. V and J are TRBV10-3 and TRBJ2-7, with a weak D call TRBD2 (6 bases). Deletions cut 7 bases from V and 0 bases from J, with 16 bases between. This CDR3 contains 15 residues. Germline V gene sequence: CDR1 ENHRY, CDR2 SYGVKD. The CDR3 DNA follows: TGTGCCATCAAGGTAGGAGGGGTCAACTCCTACGAGCAGTACTTC. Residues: CAIKVGGVNSYEQYF.

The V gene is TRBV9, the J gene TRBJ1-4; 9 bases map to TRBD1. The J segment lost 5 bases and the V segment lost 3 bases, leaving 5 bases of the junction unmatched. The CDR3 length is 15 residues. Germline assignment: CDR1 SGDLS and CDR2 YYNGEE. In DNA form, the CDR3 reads TGTGCCAGCAGCGCCGGACAGGGGAAGAATGAAAAACTGTTTTTT. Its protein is CASSAGQGKNEKLFF.

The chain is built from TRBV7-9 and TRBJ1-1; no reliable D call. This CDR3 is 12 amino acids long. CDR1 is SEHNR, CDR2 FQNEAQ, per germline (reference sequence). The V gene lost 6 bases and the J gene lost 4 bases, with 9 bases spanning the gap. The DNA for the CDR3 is TGTGCCAGCAGGCAGGACCCCACTGAAGCTTTCTTT. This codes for CASRQDPTEAFF.

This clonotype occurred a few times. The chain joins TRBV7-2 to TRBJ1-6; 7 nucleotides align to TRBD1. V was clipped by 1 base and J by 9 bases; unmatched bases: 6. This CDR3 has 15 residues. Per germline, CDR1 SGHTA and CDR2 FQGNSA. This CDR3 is CASSLEQGITSPLHF. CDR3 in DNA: TGTGCCAGCAGCTTAGAACAGGGGATCACTTCACCCCTCCACTTT.

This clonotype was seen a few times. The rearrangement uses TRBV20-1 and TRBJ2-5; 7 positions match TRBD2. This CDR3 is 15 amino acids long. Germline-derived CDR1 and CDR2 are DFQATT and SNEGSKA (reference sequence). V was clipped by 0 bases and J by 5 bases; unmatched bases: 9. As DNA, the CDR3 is TGCAGTGCTAGAGATATGGGAGGGCTATGGGAGACCCAGTACTTC. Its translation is CSARDMGGLWETQYF.

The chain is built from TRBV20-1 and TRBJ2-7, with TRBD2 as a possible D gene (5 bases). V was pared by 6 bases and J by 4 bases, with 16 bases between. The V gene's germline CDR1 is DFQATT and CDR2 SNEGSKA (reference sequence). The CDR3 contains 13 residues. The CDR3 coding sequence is TGCAGTGCCACAAGGACTCACGCATACGAGCAGTACTTC. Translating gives CSATRTHAYEQYF.

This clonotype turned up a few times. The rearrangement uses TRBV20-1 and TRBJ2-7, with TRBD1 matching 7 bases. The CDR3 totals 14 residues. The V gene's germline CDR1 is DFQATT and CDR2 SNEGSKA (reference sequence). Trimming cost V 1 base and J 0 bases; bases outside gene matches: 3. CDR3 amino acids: CSARGTGRSYEQYF. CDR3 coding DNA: TGCAGTGCTAGAGGGACAGGACGCTCCTACGAGCAGTACTTC.

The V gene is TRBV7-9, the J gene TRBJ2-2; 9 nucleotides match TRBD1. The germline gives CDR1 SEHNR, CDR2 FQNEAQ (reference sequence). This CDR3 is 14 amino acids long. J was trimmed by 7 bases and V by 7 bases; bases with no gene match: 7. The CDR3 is CASKRDRVLGELFF. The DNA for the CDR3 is TGTGCCAGCAAGCGGGACAGGGTTCTCGGGGAGCTGTTTTTT.

CDR3 sequence reads: CASSPPGLAGEVNEQFF. The CDR3 nucleotides are TGTGCCAGCAGCCCCCCCGGACTAGCGGGAGAGGTAAATGAGCAGTTCTTC. This sequence joins TRBV9 and TRBJ2-1; the match to TRBD2 covers 13 bases. The germline V gene has CDR1 SGDLS and CDR2 YYNGEE. Trimming removed 4 bases from V and 7 bases from J; junction bases left unmatched: 11. The CDR3 totals 17 residues.

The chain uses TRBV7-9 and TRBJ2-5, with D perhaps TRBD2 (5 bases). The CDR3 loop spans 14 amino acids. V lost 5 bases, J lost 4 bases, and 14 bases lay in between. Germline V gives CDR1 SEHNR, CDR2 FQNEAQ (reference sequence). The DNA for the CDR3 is TGTGCCAGCAGCCACGAGGACGGAGGAGAGACCCAGTACTTC. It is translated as CASSHEDGGETQYF.

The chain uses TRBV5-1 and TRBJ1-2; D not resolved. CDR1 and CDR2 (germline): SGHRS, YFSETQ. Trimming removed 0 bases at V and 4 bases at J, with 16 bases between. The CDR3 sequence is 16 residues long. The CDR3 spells CASSLEPPPAIYGYTF. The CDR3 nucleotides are TGCGCCAGCAGCTTGGAGCCCCCCCCGGCCATCTATGGCTACACCTTC.

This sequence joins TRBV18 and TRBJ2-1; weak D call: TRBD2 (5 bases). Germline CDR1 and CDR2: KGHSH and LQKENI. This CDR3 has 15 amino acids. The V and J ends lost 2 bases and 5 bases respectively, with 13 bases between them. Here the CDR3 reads CASSPFPSSDNEQFF. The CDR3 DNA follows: TGTGCCAGCTCACCATTCCCTAGCAGCGACAATGAGCAGTTCTTC.

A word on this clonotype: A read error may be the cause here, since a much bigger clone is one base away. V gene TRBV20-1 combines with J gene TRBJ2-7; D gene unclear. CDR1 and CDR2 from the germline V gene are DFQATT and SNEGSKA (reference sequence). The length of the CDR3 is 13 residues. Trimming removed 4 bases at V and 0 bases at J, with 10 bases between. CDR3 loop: CSATVPSSYEQYF. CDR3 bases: TGCAGTGCTACTGTGCCAAGCTCCTACGAGCAGTACTTC.

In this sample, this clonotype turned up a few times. The CDR3 bases are TGCAGCGCAAAGTCGACAGACTCCATCTCTAACTATGGCTACACCTTC. It yields the protein CSAKSTDSISNYGYTF. J is TRBJ1-2 and V is TRBV29-1; D is perhaps TRBD1 (5 bases). Germline CDR1 SQVTM, CDR2 ANQGSEA. Trimming removed 7 bases from V and 0 bases from J, with 21 bases in between. This CDR3 region has 16 residues.

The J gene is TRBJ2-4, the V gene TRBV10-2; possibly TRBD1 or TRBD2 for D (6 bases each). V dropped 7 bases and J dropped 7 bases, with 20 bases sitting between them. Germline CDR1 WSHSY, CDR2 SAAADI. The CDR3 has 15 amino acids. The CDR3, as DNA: TGCGCCAGCATCTCCCCGACAGGAGGGGGGAACATTCAGTACTTC. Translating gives CASISPTGGGNIQYF.

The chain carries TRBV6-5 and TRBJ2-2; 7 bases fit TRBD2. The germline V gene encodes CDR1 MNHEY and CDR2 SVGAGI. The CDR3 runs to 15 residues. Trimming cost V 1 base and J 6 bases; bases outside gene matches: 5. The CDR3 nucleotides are TGTGCCAGCAGTTACTGGGCGGGAGTGGCCGGGGAGCTGTTTTTT. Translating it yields CASSYWAGVAGELFF.

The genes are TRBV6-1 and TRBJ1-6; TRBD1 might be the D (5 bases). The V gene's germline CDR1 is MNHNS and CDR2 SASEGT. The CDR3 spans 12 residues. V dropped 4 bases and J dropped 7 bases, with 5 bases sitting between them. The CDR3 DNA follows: TGTGCCAGCAGTGGACAGAATTCACCCCTCCACTTT. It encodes CASSGQNSPLHF.

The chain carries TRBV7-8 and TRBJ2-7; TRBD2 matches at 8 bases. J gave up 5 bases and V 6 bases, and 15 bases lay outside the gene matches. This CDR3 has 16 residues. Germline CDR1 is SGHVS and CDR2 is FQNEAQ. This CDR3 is CASSQPLAGSTHEQYF. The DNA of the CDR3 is TGTGCCAGCAGTCAACCCTTAGCGGGATCCACCCACGAGCAGTACTTC.

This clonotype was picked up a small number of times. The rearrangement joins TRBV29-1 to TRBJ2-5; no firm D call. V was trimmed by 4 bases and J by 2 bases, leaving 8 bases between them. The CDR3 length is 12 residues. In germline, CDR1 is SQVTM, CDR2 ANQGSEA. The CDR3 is CSVADQQETQYF. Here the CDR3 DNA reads TGCAGCGTTGCGGACCAGCAAGAGACCCAGTACTTC.

CDR3 in DNA: TGTGCCAGCAGTTTCGGGAGTGTGAATGAGCAGTTCTTC. Translation: CASSFGSVNEQFF. This sequence joins TRBV12-3 or TRBV12-4 and TRBJ2-1; a weak D match, TRBD2 (6 bases). The CDR3 has 13 amino acids. Trimming pared 3 bases from V and 7 bases from J, leaving 10 bases between.

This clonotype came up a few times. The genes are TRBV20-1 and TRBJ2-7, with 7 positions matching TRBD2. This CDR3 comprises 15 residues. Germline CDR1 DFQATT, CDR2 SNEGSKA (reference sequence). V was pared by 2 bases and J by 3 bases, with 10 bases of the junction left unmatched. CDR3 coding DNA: TGCAGTGCTAGACCTCTAGCGGAGGCGAACTACGAGCAGTACTTC. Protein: CSARPLAEANYEQYF.

The CDR3 loop reads CASSLRTPIESYNSPLHF. The CDR3 DNA sequence: TGCGCCAGCAGCTTGAGGACGCCGATTGAATCCTATAATTCACCCCTCCACTTT. The chain combines TRBV5-1 with TRBJ1-6; unclear D gene. V was pared by 1 base and J by 1 base, with 15 bases between. Germline V gives CDR1 SGHRS, CDR2 YFSETQ. The CDR3 extends over 18 amino acids.

The CDR3 DNA reads as TGCGCCAGCAGCTCCAGGGGAGAGGGAACCCTGGCCACTGAAGCTTTCTTT. This gives the protein CASSSRGEGTLATEAFF. This chain links TRBV4-1 with TRBJ1-1; TRBD1 might be the D (6 bases). CDR3 length: 17 amino acids. Trimming stripped 5 bases from V and 4 bases from J, with 23 bases between. Germline CDR1 is MGHRA and CDR2 is YSYEKL.

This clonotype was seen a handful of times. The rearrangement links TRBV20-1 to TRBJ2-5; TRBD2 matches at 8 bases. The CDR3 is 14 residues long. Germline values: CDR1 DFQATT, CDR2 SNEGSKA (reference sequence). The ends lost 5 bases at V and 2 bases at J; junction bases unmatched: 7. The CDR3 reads CSAAPPGGQETQYF. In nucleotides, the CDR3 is TGCAGTGCTGCCCCCCCGGGGGGGCAAGAGACCCAGTACTTC.

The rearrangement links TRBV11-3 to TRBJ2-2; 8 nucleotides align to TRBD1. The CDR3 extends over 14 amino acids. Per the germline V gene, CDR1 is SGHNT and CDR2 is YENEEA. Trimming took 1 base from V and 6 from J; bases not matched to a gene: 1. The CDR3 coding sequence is TGTGCCAGCAGCTTAGCACAGGGGGCCGGGGAGCTGTTTTTT. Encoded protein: CASSLAQGAGELFF. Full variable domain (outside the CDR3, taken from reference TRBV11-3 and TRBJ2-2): EAGVVQSPRYKIIEKKQPVAFWCNPISGHNTLYWYLQNLGQGPELLIRYENEEAVDDSQLPKDRFSAERLKGVDSTLKIQPAELGDSAVYLCASSLAQGAGELFFGEGSRLTVL.

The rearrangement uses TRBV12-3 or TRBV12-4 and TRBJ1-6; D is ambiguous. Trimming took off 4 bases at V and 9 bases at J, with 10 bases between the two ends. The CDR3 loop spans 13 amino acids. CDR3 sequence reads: CASSSLLGSPLHF. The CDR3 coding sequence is TGTGCCAGCAGTTCCCTATTGGGTTCACCCCTCCACTTT.

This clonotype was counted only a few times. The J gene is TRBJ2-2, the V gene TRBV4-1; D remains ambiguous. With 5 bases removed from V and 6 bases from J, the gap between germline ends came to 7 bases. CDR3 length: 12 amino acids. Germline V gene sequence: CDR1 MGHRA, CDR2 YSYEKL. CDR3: CASSEMPGELFF. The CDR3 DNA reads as TGCGCCAGCAGCGAAATGCCCGGGGAGCTGTTTTTT.

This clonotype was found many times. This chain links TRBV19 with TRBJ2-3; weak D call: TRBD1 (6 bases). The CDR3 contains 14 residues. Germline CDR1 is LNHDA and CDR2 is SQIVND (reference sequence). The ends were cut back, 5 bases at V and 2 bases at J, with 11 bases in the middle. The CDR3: CASSWQGLTDTQYF. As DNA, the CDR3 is TGTGCCAGTAGTTGGCAGGGGCTCACAGATACGCAGTATTTT.